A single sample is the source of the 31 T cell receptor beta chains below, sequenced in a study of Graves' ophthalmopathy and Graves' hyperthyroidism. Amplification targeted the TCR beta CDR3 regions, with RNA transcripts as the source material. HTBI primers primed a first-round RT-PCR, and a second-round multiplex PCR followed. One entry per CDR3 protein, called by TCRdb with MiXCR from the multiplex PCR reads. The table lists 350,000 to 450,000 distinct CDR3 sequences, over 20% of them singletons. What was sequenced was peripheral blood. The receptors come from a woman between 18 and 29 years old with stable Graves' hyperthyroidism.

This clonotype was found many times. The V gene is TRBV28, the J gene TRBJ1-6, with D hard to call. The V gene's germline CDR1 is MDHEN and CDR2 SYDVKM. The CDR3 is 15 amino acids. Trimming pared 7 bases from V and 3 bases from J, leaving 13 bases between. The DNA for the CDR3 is TGTGCCAGCATCACCGGCGGACTCTATAATTCACCCCTCCACTTT. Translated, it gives CASITGGLYNSPLHF.

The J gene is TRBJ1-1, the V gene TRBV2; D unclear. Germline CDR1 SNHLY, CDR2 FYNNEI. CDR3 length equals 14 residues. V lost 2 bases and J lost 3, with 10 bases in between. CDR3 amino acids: CASSEILKDTEAFF. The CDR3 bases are TGTGCCAGCAGTGAAATCCTCAAGGACACTGAAGCTTTCTTT.

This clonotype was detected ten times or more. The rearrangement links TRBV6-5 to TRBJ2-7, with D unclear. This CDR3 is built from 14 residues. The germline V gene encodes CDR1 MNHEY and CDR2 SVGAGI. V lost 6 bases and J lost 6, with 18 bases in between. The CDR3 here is CASRVNSDSAEQYF. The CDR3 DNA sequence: TGTGCCAGCAGGGTGAACTCGGATTCGGCCGAGCAGTACTTC.

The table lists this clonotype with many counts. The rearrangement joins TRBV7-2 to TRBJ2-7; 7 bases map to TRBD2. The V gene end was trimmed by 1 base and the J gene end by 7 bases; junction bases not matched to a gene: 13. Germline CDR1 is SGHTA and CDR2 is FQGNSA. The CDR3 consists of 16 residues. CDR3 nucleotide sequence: TGTGCCAGCAGCTTAGTAGGCCGTTCGCGGGGGAATGAGCAGTACTTC. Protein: CASSLVGRSRGNEQYF. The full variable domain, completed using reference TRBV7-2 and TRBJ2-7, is GAGVSQSPSNKVTEKGKDVELRCDPISGHTALYWYRQSLGQGLEFLIYFQGNSAPDKSGLPSDRFSAERTGGSVSTLTIQRTQQEDSAVYLCASSLVGRSRGNEQYFGPGTRLTVT.

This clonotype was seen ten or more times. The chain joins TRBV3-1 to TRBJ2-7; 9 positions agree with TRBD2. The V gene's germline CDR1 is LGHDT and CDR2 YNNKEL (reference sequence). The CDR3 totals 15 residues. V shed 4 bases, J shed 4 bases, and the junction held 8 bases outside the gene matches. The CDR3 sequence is CASSPFSGSGYEQYF. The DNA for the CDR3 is TGTGCCAGCAGCCCATTTAGCGGGAGTGGTTACGAGCAGTACTTC.

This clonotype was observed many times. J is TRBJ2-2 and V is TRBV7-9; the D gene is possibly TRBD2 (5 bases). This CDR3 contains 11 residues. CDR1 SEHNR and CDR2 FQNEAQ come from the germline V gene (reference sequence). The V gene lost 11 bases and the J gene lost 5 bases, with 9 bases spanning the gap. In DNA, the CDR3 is TGTGCCCCTAGCCAGACCGGGGAGCTGTTTTTT. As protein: CAPSQTGELFF.

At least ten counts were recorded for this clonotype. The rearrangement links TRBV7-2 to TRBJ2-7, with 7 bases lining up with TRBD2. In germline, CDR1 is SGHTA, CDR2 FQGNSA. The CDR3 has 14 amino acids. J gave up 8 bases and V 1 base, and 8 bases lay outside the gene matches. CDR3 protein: CASSLVGGSDKQYF. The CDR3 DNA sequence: TGTGCCAGCAGCTTAGTGGGCGGGAGTGACAAGCAGTACTTC.

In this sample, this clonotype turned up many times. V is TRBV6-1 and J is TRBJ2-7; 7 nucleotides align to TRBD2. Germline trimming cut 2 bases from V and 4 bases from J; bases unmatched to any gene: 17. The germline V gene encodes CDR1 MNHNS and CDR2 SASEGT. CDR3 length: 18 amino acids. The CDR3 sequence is CASSEPEEVASGTYEQYF. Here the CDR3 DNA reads TGTGCCAGCAGTGAACCGGAGGAGGTGGCTAGCGGTACTTACGAGCAGTACTTC.

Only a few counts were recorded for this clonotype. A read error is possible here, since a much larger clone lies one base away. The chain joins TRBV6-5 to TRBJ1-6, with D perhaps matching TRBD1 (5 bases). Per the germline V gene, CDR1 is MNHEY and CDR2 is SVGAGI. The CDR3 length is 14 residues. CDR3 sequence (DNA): TGTGCCAGCAGTTACGCAGGGAAGAATTCACACCTCCACTTT. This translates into CASSYAGKNSHLHF.

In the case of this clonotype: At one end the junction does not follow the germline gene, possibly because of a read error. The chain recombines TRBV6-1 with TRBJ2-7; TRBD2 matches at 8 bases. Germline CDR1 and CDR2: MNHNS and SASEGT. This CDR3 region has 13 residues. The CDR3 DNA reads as TGTGCCAGCAGTGAGGCGACTAGCGTCGAGCAGGACTTC. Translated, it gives CASSEATSVEQDF.

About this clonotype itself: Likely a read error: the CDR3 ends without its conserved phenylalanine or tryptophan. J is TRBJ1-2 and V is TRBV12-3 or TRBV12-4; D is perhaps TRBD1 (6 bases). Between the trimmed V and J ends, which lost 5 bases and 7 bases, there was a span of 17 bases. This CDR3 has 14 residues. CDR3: CASSALTGPVGYTV. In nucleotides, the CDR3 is TGTGCCAGCAGTGCTTTGACAGGCCCCGTTGGCTACACCGTC.

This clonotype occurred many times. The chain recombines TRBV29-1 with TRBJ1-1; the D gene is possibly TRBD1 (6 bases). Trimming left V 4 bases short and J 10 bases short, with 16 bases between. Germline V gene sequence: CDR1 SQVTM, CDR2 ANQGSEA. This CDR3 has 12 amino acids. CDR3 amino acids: CSVAGQFPGAFF. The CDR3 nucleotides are TGCAGCGTTGCTGGACAGTTCCCAGGAGCTTTCTTT.

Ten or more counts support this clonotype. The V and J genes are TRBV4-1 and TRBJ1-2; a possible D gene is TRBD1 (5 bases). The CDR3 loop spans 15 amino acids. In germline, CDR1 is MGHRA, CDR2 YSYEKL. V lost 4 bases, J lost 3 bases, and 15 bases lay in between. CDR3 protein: CASSPLSGTDYGYTF. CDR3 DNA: TGCGCCAGCAGCCCACTATCCGGGACCGACTATGGCTACACCTTC.

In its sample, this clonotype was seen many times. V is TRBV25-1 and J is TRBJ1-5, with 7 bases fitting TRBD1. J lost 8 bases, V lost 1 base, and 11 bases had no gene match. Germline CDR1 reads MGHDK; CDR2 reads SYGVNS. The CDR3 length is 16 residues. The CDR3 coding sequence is TGTGCCAGCAGTGAATCTGCAGGGGGAGTTTTTAAGCCCCAGCATTTT. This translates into CASSESAGGVFKPQHF.

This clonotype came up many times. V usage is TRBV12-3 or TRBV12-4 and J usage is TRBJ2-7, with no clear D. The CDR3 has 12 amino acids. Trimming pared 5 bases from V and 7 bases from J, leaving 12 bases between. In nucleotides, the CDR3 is TGTGCCAGCAGTAATTCGGACCGGGAGCAGTACTTC. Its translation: CASSNSDREQYF.

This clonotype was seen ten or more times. In DNA form, the CDR3 reads TGTGCCAGCAGTATCGCTAGGGCAGTTAGCTCCTACGAGCAGTACTTC. Its protein is CASSIARAVSSYEQYF. The rearrangement links TRBV28 to TRBJ2-7; D is uncertain. Trimming pared 5 bases from V and 0 bases from J, leaving 17 bases between. The CDR3 loop spans 16 amino acids. Germline V lookup: CDR1 MDHEN, CDR2 SYDVKM.

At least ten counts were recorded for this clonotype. CDR3 in DNA: TGTGCCAGTAGGGTTTGGGGGTCTAACACTGAAGCTTTCTTT. Translation gives CASRVWGSNTEAFF. V usage is TRBV19 and J usage is TRBJ1-1, with D tentatively TRBD1 (5 bases). V was pared by 6 bases and J by 2 bases, with 13 bases between. CDR3 length: 14 amino acids. Germline values: CDR1 LNHDA, CDR2 SQIVND (reference sequence).

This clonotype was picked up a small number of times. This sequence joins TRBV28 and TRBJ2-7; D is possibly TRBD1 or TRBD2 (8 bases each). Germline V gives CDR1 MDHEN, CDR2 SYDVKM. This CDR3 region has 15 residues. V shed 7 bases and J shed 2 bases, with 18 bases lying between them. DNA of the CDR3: TGTGCCAGCATCGGACAGGGTAGCGGGGCCTACGAGCAGTACTTC. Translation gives CASIGQGSGAYEQYF.

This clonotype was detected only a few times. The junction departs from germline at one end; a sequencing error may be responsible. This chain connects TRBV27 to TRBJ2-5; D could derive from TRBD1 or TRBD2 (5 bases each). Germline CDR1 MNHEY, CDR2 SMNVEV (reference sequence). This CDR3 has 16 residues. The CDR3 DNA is TGTGCCAGCAGTCTCTACCTAGCAGGAGAAGGGGAGACCAAGTACTTC. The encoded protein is CASSLYLAGEGETKYF.

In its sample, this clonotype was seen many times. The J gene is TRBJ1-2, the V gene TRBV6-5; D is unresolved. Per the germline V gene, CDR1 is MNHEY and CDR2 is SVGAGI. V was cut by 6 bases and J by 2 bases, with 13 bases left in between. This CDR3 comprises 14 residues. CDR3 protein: CASSWKHSNYGYTF. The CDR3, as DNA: TGTGCCAGCAGCTGGAAACACAGCAACTATGGCTACACCTTC.

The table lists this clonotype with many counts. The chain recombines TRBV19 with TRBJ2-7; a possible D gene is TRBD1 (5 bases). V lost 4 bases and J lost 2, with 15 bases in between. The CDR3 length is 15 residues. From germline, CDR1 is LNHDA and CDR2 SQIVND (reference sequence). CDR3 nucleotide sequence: TGTGCCAGTAGTACCCATAACAGGCAAACCTACGAGCAGTACTTC. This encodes CASSTHNRQTYEQYF.

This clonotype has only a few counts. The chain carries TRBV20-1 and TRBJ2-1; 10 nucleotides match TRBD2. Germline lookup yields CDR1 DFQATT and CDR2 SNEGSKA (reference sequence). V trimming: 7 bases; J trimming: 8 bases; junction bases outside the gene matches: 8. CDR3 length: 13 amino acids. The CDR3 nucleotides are TGCAGTGAAACCAGCGGGAGGGTAGATGAGCAGTTCTTC. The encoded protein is CSETSGRVDEQFF.

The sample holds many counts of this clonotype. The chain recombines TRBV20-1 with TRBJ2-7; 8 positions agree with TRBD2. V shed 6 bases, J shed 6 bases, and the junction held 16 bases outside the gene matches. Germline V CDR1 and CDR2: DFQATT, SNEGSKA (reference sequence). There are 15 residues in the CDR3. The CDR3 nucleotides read TGCAGTGCCTATGGGCTGGGGAGCGGGAGTCTCGAGCAGTACTTC. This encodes CSAYGLGSGSLEQYF.

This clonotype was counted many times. CDR3 sequence: CASTQAGTSATYEQYF. CDR3 coding DNA: TGTGCCAGCACCCAAGCCGGGACTAGCGCAACCTACGAGCAGTACTTC. The chain recombines TRBV28 with TRBJ2-7; 10 nucleotides align to TRBD2. After removal of 7 bases from V and 2 bases from J, the junction contained 11 bases not matched to a gene. CDR3 length: 16 amino acids. The germline V gene encodes CDR1 MDHEN and CDR2 SYDVKM.

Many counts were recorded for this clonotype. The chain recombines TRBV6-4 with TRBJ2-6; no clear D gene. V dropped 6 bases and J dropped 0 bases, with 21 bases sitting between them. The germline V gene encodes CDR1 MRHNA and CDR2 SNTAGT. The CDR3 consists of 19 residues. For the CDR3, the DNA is TGTGCCAGCAGCGACCCAAATATTTTCGGCTTCTCTGGGGCCAACGTCCTGACTTTC. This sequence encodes CASSDPNIFGFSGANVLTF.

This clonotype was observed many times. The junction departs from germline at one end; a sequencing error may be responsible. CDR3 nucleotides: TGTGCCAGCAGCTTGAGGGCGGGGGCCGTGGAAGACTTC. Translating it yields CASSLRAGAVEDF. The chain links TRBV7-2 to TRBJ2-7, with D maybe TRBD2 (7 bases). Looked up from germline, CDR1 is SGHTA and CDR2 is FQGNSA. The CDR3 consists of 13 residues.

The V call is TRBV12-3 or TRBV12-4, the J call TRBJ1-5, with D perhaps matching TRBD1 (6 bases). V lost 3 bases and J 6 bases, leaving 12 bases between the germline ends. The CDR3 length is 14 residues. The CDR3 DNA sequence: TGTGCCAGCAGTTTGGGGGGGGCGGCTCAGCCCCAGCATTTT. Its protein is CASSLGGAAQPQHF.

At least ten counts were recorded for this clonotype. CDR3 nucleotide sequence: TGTGCCAGCAGCCAGGGCGTCGGGACCCAGTACTTC. Translation gives CASSQGVGTQYF. This chain connects TRBV4-2 to TRBJ2-5; D is unclear. CDR1 and CDR2 from the germline V gene are LGHNA and YNFKEQ. CDR3 length: 12 amino acids. V lost 3 bases and J lost 7, with 9 bases in between.

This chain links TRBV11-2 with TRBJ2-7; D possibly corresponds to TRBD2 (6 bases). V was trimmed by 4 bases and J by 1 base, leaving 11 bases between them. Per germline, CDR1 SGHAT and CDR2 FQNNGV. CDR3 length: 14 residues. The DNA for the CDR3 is TGTGCCAGCAGCTCGGGGGTAGGGTCCTACGAGCAGTACTTC. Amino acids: CASSSGVGSYEQYF.

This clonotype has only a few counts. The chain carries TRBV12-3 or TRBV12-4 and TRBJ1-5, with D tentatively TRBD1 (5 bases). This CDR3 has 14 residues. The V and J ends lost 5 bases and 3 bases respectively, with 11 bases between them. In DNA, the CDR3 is TGTGCCAGCAGTCCCGACAGATACAATCAGCCCCAGCATTTT. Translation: CASSPDRYNQPQHF.

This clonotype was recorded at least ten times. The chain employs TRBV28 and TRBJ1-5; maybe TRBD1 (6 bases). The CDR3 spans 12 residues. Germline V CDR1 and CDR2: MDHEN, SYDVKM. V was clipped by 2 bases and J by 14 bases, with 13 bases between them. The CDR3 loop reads CASSLGQLRKHF. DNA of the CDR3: TGTGCCAGCAGTTTAGGACAGCTACGGAAGCATTTT. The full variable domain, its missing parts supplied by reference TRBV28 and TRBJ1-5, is DVKVTQSSRYLVKRTGEKVFLECVQDMDHENMFWYRQDPGLGLRLIYFSYDVKMKEKGDIPEGYSVSREKKERFSLILESASTNQTSMYLCASSLGQLRKHFGDGTRLSIL.